These 31 T cell receptor beta chains came from one sample sequenced in a study of somatic mutations in cytotoxic T cells in rheumatoid arthritis. Method: immunoSEQ multiplex PCR; TCRdb's copy keeps in-frame clones and lacks some. The table records some 17,000 clones, around 75% of them present only once. Material for sequencing was CD8+ T cells sorted from blood. These receptors all come from an adult with rheumatoid arthritis.

This clone has a single count. The chain couples TRBV27 to TRBJ2-7; 10 bases are shared with TRBD1. Germline V lookup: CDR1 MNHEY, CDR2 SMNVEV (reference sequence). J lost 4 bases, V lost 6 bases, and 24 bases had no gene match. CDR3 size: 20 residues. CDR3 protein: CASSLCLPGTGEDFWYEQYF. The CDR3 coding sequence is TGTGCCAGCAGCCTGTGCCTGCCCGGGACAGGGGAAGACTTTTGGTACGAGCAGTACTTC.

This clone was detected a few times. The chain employs TRBV14 and TRBJ1-1; maybe TRBD1 (6 bases). The CDR3 totals 14 residues. Trimming took 4 bases from V and 1 from J, leaving 10 bases between them. Germline V gene lookup returns CDR1 SGHDN and CDR2 FVKESK. The CDR3 DNA reads TGTGCCAGCAGCCTAACAGGGACGAACACTGAAGCTTTCTTT. Protein: CASSLTGTNTEAFF.

DNA of the CDR3: TGTGCCAGCAGCAAAATTCGCCGGGACAGGGGCTATGGCTACACCTTC. Translation gives CASSKIRRDRGYGYTF. The chain is built from TRBV21-1 and TRBJ1-2; the D call TRBD1 from the table was never checked on the DNA. TRBV21-1 is tagged as a pseudogene. The CDR3 spans 16 residues.

The V and J genes are TRBV7-2 and TRBJ2-3; D is unresolved. This CDR3 is built from 17 residues. Germline values: CDR1 SGHTA, CDR2 FQGNSA. Trimming took 2 bases from V and 0 from J, leaving 15 bases between them. CDR3 DNA sequence: TGTGCCAGCAGCTTACGGCCCCTCGGAGTTAGCACAGATACGCAGTATTTT. Translation gives CASSLRPLGVSTDTQYF.

This clone was seen a few times. This rearrangement joins TRBV4-1 to TRBJ1-2, with D uncertain. This CDR3 is 16 amino acids long. The V gene lost 2 bases and the J gene lost 4 bases, with 17 bases spanning the gap. The germline V gene encodes CDR1 MGHRA and CDR2 YSYEKL. The CDR3 coding sequence is TGCGCCAGCAGCCAAAACAGCGACCCTTTTTCCTATGGCTACACCTTC. Translation gives CASSQNSDPFSYGYTF.

The V call is TRBV30, the J call TRBJ2-5; a possible D gene is TRBD2 (6 bases). Germline CDR1 and CDR2: GTSNPN and SVGIG (reference sequence). V dropped 0 bases and J dropped 2 bases, with 25 bases sitting between them. There are 19 residues in the CDR3. The CDR3 spells CAWSVGRAGWEAVQETQYF. Written as DNA, the CDR3 is TGTGCCTGGAGTGTAGGGAGAGCGGGTTGGGAAGCGGTTCAAGAGACCCAGTACTTC. Full variable domain (outside the CDR3, taken from reference TRBV30 and TRBJ2-5): SQTIHQWPATLVQPVGSPLSLECTVEGTSNPNLYWYRQAAGRGLQLLFYSVGIGQISSEVPQNLSASRPQDRQFILSSKKLLLSDSGFYLCAWSVGRAGWEAVQETQYFGPGTRLLVL.

The J gene is TRBJ2-7, the V gene TRBV5-1; 11 bases fit TRBD2. Germline CDR1 and CDR2: SGHRS and YFSETQ. V gave up 6 bases and J gave up 6 bases; unmatched junction bases: 8. This CDR3 region has 14 residues. For the CDR3, the DNA is TGCGCCAGCACCCCGGGCCTAGCGGGGGGCGAGCAGTACTTC. It encodes CASTPGLAGGEQYF.

This clone has a single count. V usage is TRBV5-1 and J usage is TRBJ2-1, with D possibly being TRBD1 or TRBD2 (5 bases each). Germline-derived CDR1 and CDR2 are SGHRS and YFSETQ. With 3 bases removed from V and 8 bases from J, the gap between germline ends came to 30 bases. CDR3 length equals 19 residues. CDR3 sequence (DNA): TGCGCCAGCAGCTCTGACCCCGTATACACTAGGGGAAGTGGGGATGAGCAGTTCTTC. This codes for CASSSDPVYTRGSGDEQFF.

This sequence joins TRBV5-8 and TRBJ2-7; tentatively, D is TRBD1 (6 bases). V dropped 3 bases and J dropped 1 base, with 11 bases sitting between them. The CDR3 extends over 14 amino acids. The germline V gene has CDR1 SGHTS and CDR2 YDEGEE. The DNA for the CDR3 is TGTGCCAGCAGCTATGCAGGGGATTCCTACGAGCAGTACTTC. It codes for CASSYAGDSYEQYF. The whole variable domain, filled in from reference TRBV5-8 and TRBJ2-7, reads EAGVTQSPTHLIKTRGQQATLRCSPISGHTSVYWYQQALGLGLQFLLWYDEGEERNRGNFPPRFSGRQFPNYSSELNVNALELEDSALYLCASSYAGDSYEQYFGPGTRLTVT.

The chain links TRBV27 to TRBJ2-7, with 7 bases that match TRBD2. The CDR3 length is 16 residues. Germline V CDR1 and CDR2: MNHEY, SMNVEV (reference sequence). The J segment lost 0 bases and the V segment lost 3 bases, leaving 8 bases of the junction unmatched. The CDR3 is CASSLGAGTISYEQYF. The CDR3 DNA reads TGTGCCAGCAGTTTGGGAGCGGGGACGATCTCCTACGAGCAGTACTTC.

The rearrangement uses TRBV29-1 and TRBJ2-1; D is tentatively TRBD1 or TRBD2 (6 bases each). Between the trimmed V and J ends, which lost 0 bases and 8 bases, there was a span of 17 bases. Germline assignment: CDR1 SQVTM and CDR2 ANQGSEA. CDR3 length: 15 residues. DNA for the CDR3: TGCAGCGTTGAAGAAAGGGGGTCCCGGAGGGATGAGCAGTTCTTC. Residues: CSVEERGSRRDEQFF.

The chain has TRBV29-1 and TRBJ1-1, with 8 bases identical to TRBD1. Looked up from germline, CDR1 is SQVTM and CDR2 is ANQGSEA. Trimming cost V 4 bases and J 2 bases; bases outside gene matches: 3. This CDR3 is built from 13 residues. The CDR3 region is CSVVQGGNTEAFF. The CDR3 nucleotides are TGCAGCGTTGTACAGGGGGGCAACACTGAAGCTTTCTTT.

The chain uses TRBV14 and TRBJ1-3; no clear D. In germline, CDR1 is SGHDN, CDR2 FVKESK. Deletions cut 9 bases from V and 8 bases from J, with 14 bases between. The CDR3 totals 12 residues. Here the CDR3 DNA reads TGTGCCAGATTTTTAAGCATCGACACCATATATTTT. It encodes CARFLSIDTIYF. Combining the CDR3 with reference TRBV14 and TRBJ1-3 gives the whole variable domain EAGVTQFPSHSVIEKGQTVTLRCDPISGHDNLYWYRRVMGKEIKFLLHFVKESKQDESGMPNNRFLAERTGGTYSTLKVQPAELEDSGVYFCARFLSIDTIYFGEGSWLTVV.

The rearrangement links TRBV11-3 to TRBJ2-7, with D possibly being TRBD2 (6 bases). Germline CDR1 SGHNT, CDR2 YENEEA. Trimming removed 3 bases at V and 7 bases at J, with 13 bases between. The CDR3 spans 13 residues. CDR3 amino acids: CASSLDYAGEQYF. As DNA, the CDR3 is TGTGCCAGCAGCTTGGACTATGCGGGGGAGCAGTACTTC.

The rearrangement uses TRBV10-1 and TRBJ2-5; D gene uncertain. Germline loops: CDR1 WNHNN, CDR2 SYGVQD (reference sequence). Trimming removed 4 bases at V and 2 bases at J, with 8 bases between. CDR3 length: 13 residues. The DNA for the CDR3 is TGCGCCAGCAGTGCCCTCGGTCAAGAGACCCAGTACTTC. This translates into CASSALGQETQYF.

The CDR3 DNA is TGTGCCAGCAGTCCTAGGGCTAACAATGAGCAGTTCTTC. Translation gives CASSPRANNEQFF. This chain uses TRBV6-4 with TRBJ2-1; D is ambiguous. The V gene lost 5 bases and the J gene lost 5 bases, with 10 bases spanning the gap. The germline V gene has CDR1 MRHNA and CDR2 SNTAGT. The CDR3 sequence is 13 residues long.

The chain couples TRBV10-1 to TRBJ2-1, with 16 bases identical to TRBD2. This CDR3 is built from 18 residues. With V trimmed by 2 bases and J by 3 bases, 4 bases remained unmatched. Germline values: CDR1 WNHNN, CDR2 SYGVQD (reference sequence). The CDR3, as DNA: TGCGCCAGCAGTGAGCTGGGACTAGCGGGGGGGATCTACAATGAGCAGTTCTTC. This gives the protein CASSELGLAGGIYNEQFF.

The V gene is TRBV2, the J gene TRBJ1-6; TRBD1 is a possible D gene (6 bases). The germline V and J ends were trimmed by 11 bases and 0 bases, with 17 bases remaining between them. This CDR3 region has 16 residues. CDR1 is SNHLY and CDR2 is FYNNEI in the germline V gene. The CDR3 reads CAGGRDGSSYNSPLHF. CDR3 nucleotide sequence: TGTGCCGGGGGCCGGGACGGGAGCTCCTATAATTCACCCCTCCACTTT.

The V call is TRBV7-8, the J call TRBJ2-1; maybe TRBD2 (5 bases). The CDR3 is made up of 15 amino acids. Per the germline V gene, CDR1 is SGHVS and CDR2 is FQNEAQ. Between the trimmed V and J ends, which lost 5 bases and 5 bases, there was a span of 16 bases. CDR3: CASSTGPTGDNEQFF. CDR3 coding DNA: TGTGCCAGCAGCACTGGGCCTACCGGGGACAATGAGCAGTTCTTC.

This clone occurred once. The chain uses TRBV4-1 and TRBJ2-1; TRBD2 aligns across 9 bases. In germline, CDR1 is MGHRA, CDR2 YSYEKL. The CDR3 covers 15 residues. With V trimmed by 3 bases and J by 8 bases, 8 bases remained unmatched. The DNA for the CDR3 is TGCGCCAGCAGCCATACCGGGACTAGCACCGATGAGCAGTTCTTC. It encodes CASSHTGTSTDEQFF.

The rearrangement links TRBV28 to TRBJ1-2; the match to TRBD1 covers 9 bases. The CDR3 sequence is 18 residues long. Trimming at V came to 2 bases and at J to 2 bases, leaving 12 bases not matched to a gene. Looked up from germline, CDR1 is MDHEN and CDR2 is SYDVKM. The CDR3: CASSLVLDRGFGNYGYTF. The CDR3 DNA reads as TGTGCCAGCAGTTTAGTTTTGGACAGGGGATTTGGGAACTATGGCTACACCTTC.

This chain connects TRBV7-8 to TRBJ2-7, with TRBD1 identical over 7 bases. The V gene's germline CDR1 is SGHVS and CDR2 FQNEAQ. V dropped 4 bases and J dropped 7; count of bases not matched to a gene: 13. This CDR3 region has 15 residues. CDR3 sequence reads: CASSWVGQRDREQYF. DNA of the CDR3: TGTGCCAGCAGCTGGGTGGGACAGCGCGATCGAGAGCAGTACTTC.

The chain links TRBV10-2 to TRBJ2-2; 16 bases agree with TRBD2. The CDR3 runs to 19 residues. From germline, CDR1 is WSHSY and CDR2 SAAADI. V lost 0 bases and J lost 4; bases outside the gene matches: 5. CDR3 coding DNA: TGCGCCAGCAGTGAGTCGGGACTAGCGGGGGGGGAAGGCACCGGGGAGCTGTTTTTT. Its protein is CASSESGLAGGEGTGELFF.

V usage is TRBV11-2 and J usage is TRBJ2-7; 8 bases map to TRBD1. With 1 base clipped from V and 1 base from J, the junction kept 0 bases outside the gene matches. The germline V gene has CDR1 SGHAT and CDR2 FQNNGV. The CDR3 extends over 14 amino acids. The CDR3 protein is CASSLGTGSYEQYF. The DNA for the CDR3 is TGTGCCAGCAGCTTAGGGACAGGGTCCTACGAGCAGTACTTC.

CDR3 protein: CASSRIGTAYEQYF. CDR3 DNA sequence: TGTGCCAGCAGTCGAATCGGGACAGCCTACGAGCAGTACTTC. The gene calls are TRBV27 and TRBJ2-7; 7 bases fit TRBD1. J lost 2 bases, V lost 5 bases, and 6 bases had no gene match. Germline loops: CDR1 MNHEY, CDR2 SMNVEV (reference sequence). This CDR3 comprises 14 residues.

V usage is TRBV10-3 and J usage is TRBJ1-2; 8 bases agree with TRBD1. The CDR3 is made up of 15 amino acids. V was clipped by 6 bases and J by 5 bases; unmatched bases: 11. Germline values: CDR1 ENHRY, CDR2 SYGVKD. CDR3 in amino acids: CAISPGTGDLYGYTF. The CDR3 DNA follows: TGTGCCATCAGCCCCGGGACAGGCGATCTATATGGCTACACCTTC.

In regard to this clone: One end of the junction varies from germline; a read error may be responsible. The chain employs TRBV7-7 and TRBJ2-1; 9 bases match TRBD1. There are 17 residues in the CDR3. Germline-derived CDR1 and CDR2 are SSHAT and FNYEAQ (reference sequence). CDR3: CASSSGAGQGGHNEQFF. For the CDR3, the DNA is TGTGCTAGCAGCTCCGGGGCGGGACAGGGAGGCCACAATGAGCAGTTCTTC.

This chain links TRBV30 with TRBJ1-1, with 9 bases lining up with TRBD1. With V trimmed by 2 bases and J by 3 bases, 4 bases remained unmatched. This CDR3 contains 14 residues. The germline V gene has CDR1 GTSNPN and CDR2 SVGIG (reference sequence). CDR3 protein: CAWSTGGGYTEAFF. In nucleotides, the CDR3 is TGTGCCTGGAGTACAGGGGGCGGGTACACTGAAGCTTTCTTT.

This clone was recorded once. This chain links TRBV6-6 with TRBJ2-1; maybe TRBD2 (7 bases). Trimming shortened V by 7 bases and J by 7 bases, and 20 bases separated the two germline ends. Germline CDR1 and CDR2: MNHNY and SVGAGI (reference sequence). The CDR3 consists of 15 residues. The CDR3 coding sequence is TGTGCCAGCACCTCCGGAGGGGGGGCCGTGAATGAGCAGTTCTTC. Amino acid sequence: CASTSGGGAVNEQFF.

This sequence joins TRBV10-1 and TRBJ2-5; D call uncertain. Germline loops: CDR1 WNHNN, CDR2 SYGVQD (reference sequence). Trimming shortened V by 0 bases and J by 1 base, and 9 bases separated the two germline ends. CDR3 size: 15 residues. The CDR3 loop is CASSESIAPQETQYF. The CDR3 DNA reads as TGCGCCAGCAGTGAGTCGATAGCCCCCCAAGAGACCCAGTACTTC.

V gene TRBV9 combines with J gene TRBJ2-5, with 9 bases identical to TRBD2. The CDR3 length is 15 residues. CDR1 and CDR2 (germline): SGDLS, YYNGEE. Germline trimming cut 6 bases from V and 1 base from J; bases unmatched to any gene: 7. This chain's CDR3 is CASMRSGGLQETQYF. As DNA, the CDR3 is TGTGCCAGCATGCGTAGCGGGGGTCTCCAAGAGACCCAGTACTTC.